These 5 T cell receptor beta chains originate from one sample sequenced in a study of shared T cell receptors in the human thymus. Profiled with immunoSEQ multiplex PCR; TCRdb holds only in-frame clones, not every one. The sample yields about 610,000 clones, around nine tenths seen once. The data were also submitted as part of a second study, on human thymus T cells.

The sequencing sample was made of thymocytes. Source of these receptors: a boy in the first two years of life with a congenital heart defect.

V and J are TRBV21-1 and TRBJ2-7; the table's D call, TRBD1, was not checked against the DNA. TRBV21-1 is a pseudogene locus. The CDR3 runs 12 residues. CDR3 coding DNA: TGTGCCAGCAGCCAGTTCCGCTACGAGCAGTACTTC. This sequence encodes CASSQFRYEQYF.

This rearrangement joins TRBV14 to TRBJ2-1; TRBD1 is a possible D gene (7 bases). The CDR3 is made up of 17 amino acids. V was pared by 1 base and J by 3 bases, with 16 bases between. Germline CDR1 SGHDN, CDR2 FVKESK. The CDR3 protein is CASSQAGGDSRYNEQFF. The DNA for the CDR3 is TGTGCCAGCAGCCAAGCCGGCGGGGACAGCCGCTACAATGAGCAGTTCTTC.

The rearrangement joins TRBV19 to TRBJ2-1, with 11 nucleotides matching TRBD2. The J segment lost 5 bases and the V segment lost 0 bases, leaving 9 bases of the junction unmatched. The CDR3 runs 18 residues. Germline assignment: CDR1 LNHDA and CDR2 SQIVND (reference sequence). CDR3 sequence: CASSIDRVAGGPNNEQFF. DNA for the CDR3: TGTGCCAGTAGTATAGATCGAGTAGCGGGAGGGCCTAACAATGAGCAGTTCTTC. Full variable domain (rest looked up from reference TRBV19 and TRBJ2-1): DGGITQSPKYLFRKEGQNVTLSCEQNLNHDAMYWYRQDPGQGLRLIYYSQIVNDFQKGDIAEGYSVSREKKESFPLTVTSAQKNPTAFYLCASSIDRVAGGPNNEQFFGPGTRLTVL.

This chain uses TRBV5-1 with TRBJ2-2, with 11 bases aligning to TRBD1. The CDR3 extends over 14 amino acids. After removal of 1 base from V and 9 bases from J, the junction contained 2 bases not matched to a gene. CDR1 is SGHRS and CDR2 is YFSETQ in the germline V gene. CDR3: CASSLRTGGRELFF. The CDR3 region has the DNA TGCGCCAGCAGCTTGCGGACAGGGGGCCGGGAGCTGTTTTTT.

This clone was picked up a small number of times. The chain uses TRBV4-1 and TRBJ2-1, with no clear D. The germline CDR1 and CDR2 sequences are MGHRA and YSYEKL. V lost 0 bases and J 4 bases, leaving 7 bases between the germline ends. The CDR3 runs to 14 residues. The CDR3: CASSQDTEYNEQFF. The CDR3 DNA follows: TGCGCCAGCAGCCAAGACACAGAATACAATGAGCAGTTCTTC.